This section outlines one T cell receptor beta chain sequence together with its context. Trimming stripped 3 bases from V and 1 base from J, with 18 bases between. Germline CDR1 and CDR2: GTSNPN and SVGIG (reference sequence). The CDR3 sequence is 16 residues long. Spike-ins of synthetic TCR analog templates went into each PCR. Some clones are missing from TCRdb's copy, which holds only in-frame ones; the method was immunoSEQ multiplex PCR. This sample has 60,000 to 75,000 clones, with less than 90% found just once. Sample time point: pretreatment peripheral blood. This entry belongs to a study of PD-L1 blockade in urothelial cancer. Study-level background: Patients had received 0 to 3 prior chemotherapy regimens. Blood was tested 3 weeks (second dose) and 6 weeks into treatment. Blood samples had a median of roughly 140,000 T cells, roughly 84,000 unique TCRs, and clonality roughly 0.08.

This sequence joins TRBV30 and TRBJ2-5; no definite D call. This TCR was recovered from a woman in her 70s with urothelial cancer. Sequenced here: PBMCs, sampled around atezolizumab (anti-PD-L1) treatment. The CDR3 DNA reads as TGTGCCTGGAGGAATTGGGCAGATCTCCTCCAAGAGACCCAGTACTTC. The encoded protein is CAWRNWADLLQETQYF.